This T cell receptor beta chain was identified in a study of identical twins. Broader study findings: Cord blood's abundant beta clonotypes had fewer insertions, unlike memory repertoires. The study drew conclusions from cross-sectional statistical analysis, not from following the same donors. In beta out-of-frame sequences, the excess sharing between twins was weaker.

Donors were all healthy Caucasians. Germline V gives CDR1 SGDLS, CDR2 YYNGEE. Trimming cost V 1 base and J 5 bases, with 12 bases left between them. The CDR3 loop spans 14 amino acids. This clonotype was observed a handful of times. Antigen unknown. TCRdb fed the 5' RACE reads into MiXCR, producing one record per CDR3 protein. This sample has fewer than 550,000 distinct CDR3 sequences; roughly 13% occur once, and the top ten carry approximately 1%. The same data also contributed to another study, on yellow fever vaccine responses in identical twins.

The rearrangement joins TRBV9 to TRBJ1-2; D possibly corresponds to TRBD1 (5 bases). The receptor was derived from a woman under 30 in good health. The sample was CD4+ T cells sorted from blood. CDR3 DNA: TGTGCCAGCAGCGTAACCTGGGGGAGTTATGGCTACACCTTC. The encoded protein is CASSVTWGSYGYTF.